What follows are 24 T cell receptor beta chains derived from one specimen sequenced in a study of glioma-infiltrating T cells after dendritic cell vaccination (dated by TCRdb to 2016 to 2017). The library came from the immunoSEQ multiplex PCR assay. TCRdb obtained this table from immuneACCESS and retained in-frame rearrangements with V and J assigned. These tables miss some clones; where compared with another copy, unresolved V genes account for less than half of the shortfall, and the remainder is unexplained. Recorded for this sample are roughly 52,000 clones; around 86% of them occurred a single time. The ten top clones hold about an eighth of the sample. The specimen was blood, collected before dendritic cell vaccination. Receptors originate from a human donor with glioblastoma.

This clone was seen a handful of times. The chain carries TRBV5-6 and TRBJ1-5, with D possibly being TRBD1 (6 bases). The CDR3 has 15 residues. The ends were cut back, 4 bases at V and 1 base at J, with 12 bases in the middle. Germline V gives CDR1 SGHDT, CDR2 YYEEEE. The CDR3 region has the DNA TGTGCCAGCAGCCTGCGGGGGCTGAGCAATCAGCCCCAGCATTTT. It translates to CASSLRGLSNQPQHF.

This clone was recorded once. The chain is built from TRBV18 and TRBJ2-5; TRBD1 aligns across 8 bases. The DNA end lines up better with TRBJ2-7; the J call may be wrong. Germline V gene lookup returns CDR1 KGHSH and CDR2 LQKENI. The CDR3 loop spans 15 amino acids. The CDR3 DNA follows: TGTGCCAGCTCACGGCAGGGGGCGATCTCCTACGAGCAGTACTTC. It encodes CASSRQGAISYEQYF.

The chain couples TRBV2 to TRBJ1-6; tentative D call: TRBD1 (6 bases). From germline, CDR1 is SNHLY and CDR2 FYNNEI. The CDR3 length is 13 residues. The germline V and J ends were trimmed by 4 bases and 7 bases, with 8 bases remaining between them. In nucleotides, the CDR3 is TGTGCCAGCAGTGCAGGGGCCAATTCACCCCTCCACTTT. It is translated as CASSAGANSPLHF.

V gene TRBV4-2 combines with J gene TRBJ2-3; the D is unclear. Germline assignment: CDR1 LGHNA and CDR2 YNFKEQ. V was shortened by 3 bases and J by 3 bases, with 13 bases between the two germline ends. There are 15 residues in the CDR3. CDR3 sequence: CASSQRTPRTDTQYF. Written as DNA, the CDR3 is TGTGCCAGCAGCCAGCGAACCCCCAGGACAGATACGCAGTATTTT.

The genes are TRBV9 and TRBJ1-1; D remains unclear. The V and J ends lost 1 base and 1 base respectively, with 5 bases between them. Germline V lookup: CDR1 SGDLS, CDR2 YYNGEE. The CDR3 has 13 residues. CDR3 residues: CASSVQANTEAFF. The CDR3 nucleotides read TGTGCCAGCAGCGTACAAGCGAACACTGAAGCTTTCTTT.

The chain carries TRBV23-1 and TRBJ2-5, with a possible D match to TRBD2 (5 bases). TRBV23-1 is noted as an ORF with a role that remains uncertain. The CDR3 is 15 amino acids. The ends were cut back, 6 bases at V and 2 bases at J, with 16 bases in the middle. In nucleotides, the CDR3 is TGCGCCAGCAGCCCCCCCAGCGGCCGACAAGAGACCCAGTACTTC. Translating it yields CASSPPSGRQETQYF.

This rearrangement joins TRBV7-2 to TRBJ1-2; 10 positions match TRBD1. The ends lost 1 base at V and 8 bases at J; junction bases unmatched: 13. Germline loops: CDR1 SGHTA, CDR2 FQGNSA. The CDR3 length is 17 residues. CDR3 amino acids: CASSLDSRGTGEGGYTF. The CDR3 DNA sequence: TGTGCCAGCAGCTTAGATAGTCGGGGGACAGGGGAGGGAGGCTACACCTTC.

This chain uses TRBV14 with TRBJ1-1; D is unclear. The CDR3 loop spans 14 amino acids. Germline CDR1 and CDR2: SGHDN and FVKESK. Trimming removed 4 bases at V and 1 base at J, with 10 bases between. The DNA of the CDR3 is TGTGCCAGCAGCCCTCAGGACTGGAACACTGAAGCTTTCTTT. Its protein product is CASSPQDWNTEAFF.

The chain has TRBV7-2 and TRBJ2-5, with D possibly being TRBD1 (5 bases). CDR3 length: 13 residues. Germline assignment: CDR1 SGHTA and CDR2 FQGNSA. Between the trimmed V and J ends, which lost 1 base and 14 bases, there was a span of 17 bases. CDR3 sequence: CASSLEDTTDGYF. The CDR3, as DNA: TGTGCCAGCAGCTTAGAGGACACCACGGACGGCTACTTC.

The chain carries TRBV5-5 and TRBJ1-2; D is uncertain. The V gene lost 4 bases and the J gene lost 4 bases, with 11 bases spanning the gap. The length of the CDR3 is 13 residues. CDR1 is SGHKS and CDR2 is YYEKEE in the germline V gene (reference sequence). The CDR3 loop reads CASSQDGGYGYTF. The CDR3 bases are TGTGCCAGCAGCCAAGACGGAGGCTATGGCTACACCTTC.

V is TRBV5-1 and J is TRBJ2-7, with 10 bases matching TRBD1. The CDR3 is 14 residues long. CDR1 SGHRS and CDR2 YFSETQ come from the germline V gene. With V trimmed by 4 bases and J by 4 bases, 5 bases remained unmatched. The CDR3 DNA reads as TGCGCCAGCAGCACCGGGACAGGGGTTTACGAGCAGTACTTC. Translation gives CASSTGTGVYEQYF. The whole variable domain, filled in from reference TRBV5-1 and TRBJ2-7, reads KAGVTQTPRYLIKTRGQQVTLSCSPISGHRSVSWYQQTPGQGLQFLFEYFSETQRNKGNFPGRFSGRQFSNSRSEMNVSTLELGDSALYLCASSTGTGVYEQYFGPGTRLTVT.

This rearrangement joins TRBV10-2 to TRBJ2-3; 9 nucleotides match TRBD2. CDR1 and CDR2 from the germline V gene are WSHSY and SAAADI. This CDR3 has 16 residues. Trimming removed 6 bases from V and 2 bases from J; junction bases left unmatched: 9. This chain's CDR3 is CASRNNLAGYTDTQYF. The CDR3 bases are TGCGCCAGCAGGAACAATCTAGCGGGGTACACAGATACGCAGTATTTT.

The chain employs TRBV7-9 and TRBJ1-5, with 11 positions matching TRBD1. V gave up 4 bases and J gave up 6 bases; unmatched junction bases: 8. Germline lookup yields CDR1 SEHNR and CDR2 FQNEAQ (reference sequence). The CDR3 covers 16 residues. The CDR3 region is CASSSQAGTGGQPQHF. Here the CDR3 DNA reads TGTGCCAGCAGCTCCCAAGCCGGGACAGGGGGTCAGCCCCAGCATTTT.

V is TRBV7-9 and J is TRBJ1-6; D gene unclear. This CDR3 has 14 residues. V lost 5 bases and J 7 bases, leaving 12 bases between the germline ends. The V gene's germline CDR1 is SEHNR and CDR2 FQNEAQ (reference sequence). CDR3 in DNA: TGTGCCAGCAGCGCCTTGGGAGGGAATTCACCCCTCCACTTT. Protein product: CASSALGGNSPLHF.

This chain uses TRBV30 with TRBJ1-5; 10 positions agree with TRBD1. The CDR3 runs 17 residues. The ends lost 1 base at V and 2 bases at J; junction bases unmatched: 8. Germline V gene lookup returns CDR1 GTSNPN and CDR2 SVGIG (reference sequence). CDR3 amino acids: CAWSGDRGLEGNQPQHF. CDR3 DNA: TGTGCCTGGAGTGGTGACAGGGGGCTGGAGGGCAATCAGCCCCAGCATTTT.

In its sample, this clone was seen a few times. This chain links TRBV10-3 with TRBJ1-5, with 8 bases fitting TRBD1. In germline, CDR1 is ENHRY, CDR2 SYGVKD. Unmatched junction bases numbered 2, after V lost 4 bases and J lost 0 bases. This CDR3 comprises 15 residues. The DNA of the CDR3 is TGTGCCATCAGTGCAGGGGGCTCTAGCAATCAGCCCCAGCATTTT. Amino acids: CAISAGGSSNQPQHF.

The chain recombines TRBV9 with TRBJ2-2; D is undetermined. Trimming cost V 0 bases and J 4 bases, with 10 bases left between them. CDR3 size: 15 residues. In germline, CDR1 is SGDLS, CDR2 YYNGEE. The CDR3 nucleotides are TGTGCCAGCAGCGTAGACAGTAGAAGCACCGGGGAGCTGTTTTTT. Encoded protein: CASSVDSRSTGELFF.

For the CDR3, the DNA is TGCGCCAGCAGTCAAACCTACTCGGGACTGCACTATGGCTACACCTTC. It is translated as CASSQTYSGLHYGYTF. The V gene is TRBV23-1, the J gene TRBJ1-2, with TRBD1 as a possible D gene (5 bases). TRBV23-1 is marked as an open reading frame, function uncertain. There are 16 residues in the CDR3. The germline V and J ends were trimmed by 2 bases and 3 bases, with 16 bases remaining between them.

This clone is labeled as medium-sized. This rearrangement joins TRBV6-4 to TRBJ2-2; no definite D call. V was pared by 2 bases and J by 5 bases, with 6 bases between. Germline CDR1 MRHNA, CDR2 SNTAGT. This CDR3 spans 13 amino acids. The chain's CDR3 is CASSDRDTGELFF. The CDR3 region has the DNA TGTGCCAGCAGTGACCGAGATACCGGGGAGCTGTTTTTT.

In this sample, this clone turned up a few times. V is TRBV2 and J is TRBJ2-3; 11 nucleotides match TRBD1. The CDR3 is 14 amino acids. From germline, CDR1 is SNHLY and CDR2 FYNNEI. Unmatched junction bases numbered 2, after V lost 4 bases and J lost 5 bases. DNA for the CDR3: TGTGCCAGCAGTGGGACAGGGGGCCGAGATACGCAGTATTTT. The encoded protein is CASSGTGGRDTQYF.

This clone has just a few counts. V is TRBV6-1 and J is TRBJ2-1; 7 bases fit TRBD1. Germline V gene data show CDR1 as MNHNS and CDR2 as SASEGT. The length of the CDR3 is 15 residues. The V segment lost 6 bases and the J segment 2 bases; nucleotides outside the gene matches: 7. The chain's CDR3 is CASSTTGDTYNEQFF. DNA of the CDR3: TGTGCCAGCAGCACCACAGGGGACACCTACAATGAGCAGTTCTTC.

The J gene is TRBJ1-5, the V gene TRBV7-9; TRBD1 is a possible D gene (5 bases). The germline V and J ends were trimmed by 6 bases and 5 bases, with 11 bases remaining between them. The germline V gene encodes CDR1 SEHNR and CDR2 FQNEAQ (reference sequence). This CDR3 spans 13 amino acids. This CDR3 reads CASSPTGDQPQHF. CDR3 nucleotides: TGTGCCAGCAGTCCTACGGGGGATCAGCCCCAGCATTTT.

CDR3 nucleotide sequence: TGCGCCAGCAGCCATCAGGCTAGCGGGGGGGCAGATACGCAGTATTTT. Translated, it gives CASSHQASGGADTQYF. The chain has TRBV5-1 and TRBJ2-3, with 12 positions matching TRBD2. The CDR3 contains 16 residues. Germline lookup yields CDR1 SGHRS and CDR2 YFSETQ. Unmatched junction bases numbered 7, after V lost 4 bases and J lost 4 bases.

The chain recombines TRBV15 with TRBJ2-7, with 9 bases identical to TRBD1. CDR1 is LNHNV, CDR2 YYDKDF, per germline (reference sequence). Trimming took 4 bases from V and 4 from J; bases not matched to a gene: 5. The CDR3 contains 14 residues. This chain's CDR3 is CATSTRQGEYEQYF. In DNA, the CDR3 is TGTGCCACCAGCACCAGACAGGGGGAGTACGAGCAGTACTTC.